These 27 T cell receptor beta chains were sequenced from one sample in a study of T cell responses to AZD1222 COVID-19 vaccine (dated by TCRdb to 2020 to 2022). Library preparation employed the immunoSEQ multiplex PCR assay. In TCRdb, the immuneACCESS table is reduced to in-frame sequences with V and J assigned. These tables do not hold every clone; where another copy was compared, an unresolved V gene accounts for under half, and the others remain unexplained. In this sample the table shows about 26,000 clones, 88% of which occur a single time. Clones ranked in the top ten supply 2.5% to 3% of the sample. The sample's time point label is to be understood as: about 28 days (+/-7) after the second vaccine dose. The source material was peripheral blood, sampled 28 days after the second AZD1222 dose. Source of these receptors: an adult who received the AZD1222 COVID-19 vaccine.

The CDR3 sequence: CASSLGAQGATDTQYF. DNA for the CDR3: TGCGCCAGCAGCTTGGGCGCACAGGGGGCCACAGATACGCAGTATTTT. This chain connects TRBV5-1 to TRBJ2-3; 9 positions agree with TRBD1. Trimming took 0 bases from V and 2 from J; bases not matched to a gene: 4. CDR1 SGHRS and CDR2 YFSETQ come from the germline V gene. The CDR3 sequence is 16 residues long.

The rearrangement links TRBV5-1 to TRBJ1-4, with D possibly TRBD1 on 5 matching bases. The V gene's germline CDR1 is SGHRS and CDR2 YFSETQ. Trimming pared 6 bases from V and 5 bases from J, leaving 17 bases between. CDR3 length: 15 residues. The CDR3 DNA sequence: TGCGCCAGCACTGTAGGTCCGGGGGGAAATGAAAAACTGTTTTTT. Translated, it gives CASTVGPGGNEKLFF. Drawing the rest from reference TRBV5-1 and TRBJ1-4, the complete variable domain is KAGVTQTPRYLIKTRGQQVTLSCSPISGHRSVSWYQQTPGQGLQFLFEYFSETQRNKGNFPGRFSGRQFSNSRSEMNVSTLELGDSALYLCASTVGPGGNEKLFFGSGTQLSVL.

This chain links TRBV3-1 (or the pseudogene TRBV3-2) with TRBJ2-1, with 9 bases lining up with TRBD2. This CDR3 has 14 residues. Trimming removed 4 bases from V and 7 bases from J; junction bases left unmatched: 5. Per germline, CDR1 LGHDT and CDR2 YNNKEL (reference sequence). The CDR3, as DNA: TGTGCCAGCAGCCCCGGCGGGGGGGAAAATGAGCAGTTCTTC. Translating it yields CASSPGGGENEQFF.

The J gene is TRBJ2-3, the V gene TRBV7-2; weak D call: TRBD2 (5 bases). CDR1 and CDR2 (germline): SGHTA, FQGNSA. Trimming removed 2 bases from V and 1 base from J, with 10 bases in between. CDR3 length: 15 amino acids. DNA for the CDR3: TGTGCCAGCAGCTTATTAGCGTCTGGCACAGATACGCAGTATTTT. It translates to CASSLLASGTDTQYF.

The CDR3 is CASSLSGGALSYNEQFF. The CDR3 coding sequence is TGCGCCAGCAGCTTGAGCGGGGGGGCACTAAGCTACAATGAGCAGTTCTTC. The gene calls are TRBV5-1 and TRBJ2-1; 10 nucleotides match TRBD2. Germline V CDR1 and CDR2: SGHRS, YFSETQ. The CDR3 totals 17 residues. V lost 1 base to trimming and J lost 3 bases; unmatched junction nucleotides: 7.

The V and J genes are TRBV28 and TRBJ2-7; 8 nucleotides line up with TRBD1. From germline, CDR1 is MDHEN and CDR2 SYDVKM. The CDR3 runs 14 residues. J was trimmed by 4 bases and V by 5 bases; bases with no gene match: 7. The CDR3 nucleotides are TGTGCCAGCAGTGACAGGGGACGGGAATACGAGCAGTACTTC. Translating it yields CASSDRGREYEQYF.

This clone was observed a handful of times. Within the sample, other DNA sequences also encode this same CDR3. The chain joins TRBV19 to TRBJ2-1; D is ambiguous. The CDR3 covers 16 residues. V was pared by 1 base and J by 0 bases, with 10 bases between. Germline V gene sequence: CDR1 LNHDA, CDR2 SQIVND (reference sequence). The CDR3 loop is CASSIGRQSSYNEQFF. The CDR3, as DNA: TGTGCCAGTAGTATAGGCAGGCAGAGCTCCTACAATGAGCAGTTCTTC.

V is TRBV20-1 and J is TRBJ2-7; TRBD2 matches 9 bases. Germline assignment: CDR1 DFQATT and CDR2 SNEGSKA (reference sequence). V shed 3 bases, J shed 4 bases, and the junction held 7 bases outside the gene matches. This CDR3 is built from 14 residues. DNA for the CDR3: TGCAGTGCTAGTAGGCCTAGCGGGGAATACGAGCAGTACTTC. Translating gives CSASRPSGEYEQYF.

In the case of this clone: Other nucleotide sequences from this sample produce the same CDR3. The genes are TRBV6-5 and TRBJ1-1; TRBD1 might be the D (5 bases). The CDR3 consists of 14 residues. Germline V gene data show CDR1 as MNHEY and CDR2 as SVGAGI. The ends were cut back, 0 bases at V and 5 bases at J, with 10 bases in the middle. CDR3 sequence: CASSYSGGVTEAFF. The CDR3 region has the DNA TGTGCCAGCAGTTACTCGGGGGGTGTAACTGAAGCTTTCTTT.

The rearrangement uses TRBV6-5 and TRBJ1-2, with 8 bases lining up with TRBD1. The trim removed 0 bases at V and 4 bases at J, leaving 4 bases unmatched. CDR3 length equals 15 residues. Germline CDR1 reads MNHEY; CDR2 reads SVGAGI. The DNA for the CDR3 is TGTGCCAGCAGTTACTCACCAGGGGGCTCCTATGGCTACACCTTC. Protein product: CASSYSPGGSYGYTF.

With respect to this clone: The limits of the CDR3 on the DNA are not certain, so only TCRdb's listed CDR3 is given. The chain combines TRBV7-2 with TRBJ2-6; TRBD1, the table's D call, was not compared with the DNA. The CDR3 is made up of 15 amino acids, end residues included. Germline lookup yields CDR1 SGHTA and CDR2 FQGNSA. The CDR3 loop is CASSLVGSGANVPTF.

This chain joins TRBV2 and TRBJ2-5, with TRBD2 matching 11 bases. V lost 5 bases and J lost 4; bases outside the gene matches: 9. Looked up from germline, CDR1 is SNHLY and CDR2 is FYNNEI. CDR3 length: 16 amino acids. The DNA of the CDR3 is TGTGCCAGCAGTTCGGGGGGACTAGCGGTGGTAGAGACCCAGTACTTC. This encodes CASSSGGLAVVETQYF.

The chain joins TRBV6-5 to TRBJ2-1; TRBD2 might be the D (5 bases). With 5 bases removed from V and 6 bases from J, the gap between germline ends came to 14 bases. The CDR3 loop spans 14 amino acids. In germline, CDR1 is MNHEY, CDR2 SVGAGI. The CDR3 DNA is TGTGCCAGCAGTACCGGCGGGTTAGCCAATGAGCAGTTCTTC. Encoded protein: CASSTGGLANEQFF.

This chain joins TRBV11-2 and TRBJ1-2; 8 bases fit TRBD1. CDR3 length: 13 amino acids. V shed 5 bases, J shed 4 bases, and the junction held 3 bases outside the gene matches. CDR1 SGHAT and CDR2 FQNNGV come from the germline V gene. This CDR3 reads CASSKTGVYGYTF. CDR3 in DNA: TGTGCCAGCAGCAAGACAGGGGTCTATGGCTACACCTTC. Together with reference TRBV11-2 and TRBJ1-2, the CDR3 gives the full variable domain: EAGVAQSPRYKIIEKRQSVAFWCNPISGHATLYWYQQILGQGPKLLIQFQNNGVVDDSQLPKDRFSAERLKGVDSTLKIQPAKLEDSAVYLCASSKTGVYGYTFGSGTRLTVV.

The chain is built from TRBV7-9 and TRBJ2-3, with D tentatively TRBD1 or TRBD2 (5 bases each). The V end was cut by 1 base, the J end by 2 bases, with 10 bases between. The CDR3 contains 15 residues. Germline V lookup: CDR1 SEHNR, CDR2 FQNEAQ (reference sequence). CDR3 protein: CASSLGGRDTDTQYF. The CDR3 coding sequence is TGTGCCAGCAGCTTAGGGGGCCGGGACACAGATACGCAGTATTTT.

The chain couples TRBV5-4 to TRBJ1-1; D possibly corresponds to TRBD1 (6 bases). The CDR3 length is 13 residues. Between the trimmed V and J ends, which lost 4 bases and 5 bases, there was a span of 12 bases. CDR1 is SGHNT, CDR2 YYREEE, per germline (reference sequence). The CDR3 loop is CASSPSRGTEAFF. In DNA form, the CDR3 reads TGTGCCAGCAGCCCTAGTAGGGGGACTGAAGCTTTCTTT.

This chain links TRBV5-1 with TRBJ1-2; tentatively, D is TRBD1 (6 bases). The V and J ends lost 0 bases and 4 bases respectively, with 10 bases between them. This CDR3 has 14 amino acids. Per germline, CDR1 SGHRS and CDR2 YFSETQ. The chain's CDR3 is CASSLAGAGYGYTF. Here the CDR3 DNA reads TGCGCCAGCAGCTTGGCGGGGGCTGGCTATGGCTACACCTTC.

The chain recombines TRBV7-6 with TRBJ2-2; D is perhaps TRBD1 (5 bases). CDR3 size: 14 residues. Trimming took off 6 bases at V and 3 bases at J, with 11 bases between the two ends. In germline, CDR1 is SGHVS, CDR2 FNYEAQ. The CDR3 loop is CASRGVGDTGELFF. The CDR3 DNA is TGTGCCAGCAGAGGGGTTGGGGACACCGGGGAGCTGTTTTTT.

The chain is built from TRBV2 and TRBJ2-5, with D tentatively TRBD1 (5 bases). V shed 4 bases and J shed 2 bases, with 11 bases lying between them. Germline V gene lookup returns CDR1 SNHLY and CDR2 FYNNEI. The CDR3 runs 14 residues. CDR3 residues: CASSGAGLQETQYF. Here the CDR3 DNA reads TGTGCCAGCAGTGGTGCAGGGCTTCAAGAGACCCAGTACTTC.

The rearrangement joins TRBV5-1 to TRBJ1-2; D may be TRBD1 (5 bases). This CDR3 region has 12 residues. The germline gives CDR1 SGHRS, CDR2 YFSETQ. V was shortened by 0 bases and J by 9 bases, with 9 bases between the two germline ends. The CDR3 spells CASSLVGASYTF. The CDR3 DNA sequence: TGCGCCAGCAGCTTGGTAGGGGCGAGCTACACCTTC.

The chain's CDR3 is CASADRTAYEQYF. CDR3 DNA sequence: TGTGCCAGCGCAGACAGGACCGCCTACGAGCAGTACTTC. This chain joins TRBV5-6 and TRBJ2-7, with D possibly matching TRBD1 (6 bases). V lost 7 bases to trimming and J lost 2 bases, with 13 bases between them. CDR3 length: 13 amino acids. The germline V gene has CDR1 SGHDT and CDR2 YYEEEE.

V is TRBV18 and J is TRBJ2-3; maybe TRBD2 (5 bases). The CDR3 totals 13 residues. V was shortened by 2 bases and J by 6 bases, with 9 bases between the two germline ends. The germline CDR1 and CDR2 sequences are KGHSH and LQKENI. CDR3 amino acids: CASSPAGSDTQYF. The CDR3 DNA sequence: TGTGCCAGCTCACCAGCTGGGAGCGATACGCAGTATTTT.

V is TRBV6-1 and J is TRBJ1-2; D is perhaps TRBD1 (6 bases). This CDR3 has 13 residues. In germline, CDR1 is MNHNS, CDR2 SASEGT. With 3 bases removed from V and 2 bases from J, the gap between germline ends came to 7 bases. Here the CDR3 reads CASSEGTNYGYTF. DNA of the CDR3: TGTGCCAGCAGTGAGGGGACAAACTATGGCTACACCTTC.

The genes are TRBV7-2 and TRBJ2-7, with D tentatively TRBD1 or TRBD2 (5 bases each). Per germline, CDR1 SGHTA and CDR2 FQGNSA. This CDR3 region has 13 residues. The V and J ends lost 5 bases and 7 bases respectively, with 15 bases between them. This CDR3 is CASSPVGVWEQYF. DNA of the CDR3: TGTGCCAGCAGCCCAGTGGGGGTATGGGAGCAGTACTTC. Filled out from reference TRBV7-2 and TRBJ2-7, the complete variable domain reads GAGVSQSPSNKVTEKGKDVELRCDPISGHTALYWYRQSLGQGLEFLIYFQGNSAPDKSGLPSDRFSAERTGGSVSTLTIQRTQQEDSAVYLCASSPVGVWEQYFGPGTRLTVT.

This sequence joins TRBV13 and TRBJ2-7, with TRBD2 matching over 11 bases. Germline CDR1 reads PRHDT; CDR2 reads FYEKMQ (reference sequence). Unmatched junction bases numbered 3, after V lost 3 bases and J lost 2 bases. This CDR3 has 15 amino acids. The CDR3: CASSLRLAGTYEQYF. The CDR3 DNA follows: TGTGCCAGCAGCTTGAGACTAGCGGGGACCTACGAGCAGTACTTC.

This rearrangement joins TRBV2 to TRBJ2-2, with D perhaps TRBD1 (5 bases). The CDR3 spans 15 residues. V was clipped by 6 bases and J by 3 bases, with 14 bases between them. CDR1 and CDR2 (germline): SNHLY, FYNNEI. In DNA, the CDR3 is TGTGCCAGCAGCCCCGCACCGACAGACACCGGGGAGCTGTTTTTT. Protein product: CASSPAPTDTGELFF.

The chain joins TRBV19 to TRBJ1-4, with 11 bases that match TRBD1. CDR3 length: 14 residues. Germline V gene data show CDR1 as LNHDA and CDR2 as SQIVND (reference sequence). The V gene end was trimmed by 10 bases and the J gene end by 7 bases; junction bases not matched to a gene: 8. CDR3 DNA sequence: TGTGCCACCTCCTGGGACAGGGGGAGTGAAAAACTGTTTTTT. Encoded protein: CATSWDRGSEKLFF.